Listed below are T cell receptor beta chains from one sample, sequenced in a study of T cells in Graves' hyperthyroidism and ophthalmopathy. MiXCR, run by TCRdb on the multiplex PCR reads, gives a single entry per CDR3 protein. The sample has hundreds of thousands of distinct CDR3 sequences; approximately 14% are singletons. What was sequenced was blood. These receptors were obtained from a woman in her 50s with Graves' ophthalmopathy. Each CDR3 is given with its conserved first and last residue. The D gene is left open where the match is weak. Some rows have no size entry. The others give once, few or many, or a class for an expanded clone.

j_call | v_call | d_call | clone_size | cdr3_aa | cdr3_nt
TRBJ2-6 | TRBV25-1 | NA | few | CASSITGYSGANVLTF | TGTGCCAGCAGTATTACAGGGTATTCTGGGGCCAACGTCCTGACTTTC
TRBJ2-1 | TRBV2 | TRBD2 | few | CASRVAGGHSYNEQFF | TGTGCCAGCCGGGTAGCGGGAGGGCACTCCTACAATGAGCAGTTCTTC
TRBJ2-7 | TRBV15 | NA | few | CATSRVVLRDYEQYF | TGTGCCACCAGCAGAGTTGTTTTACGTGACTACGAGCAGTACTTC
TRBJ2-1 | TRBV5-1 | NA | few | CASSNGQYNEQFF | TGCGCCAGCAGCAACGGACAGTACAATGAGCAGTTCTTC
TRBJ2-7 | TRBV4-1 | TRBD2 | few | CASSPSTSGYEQYF | TGCGCCAGCAGCCCGTCCACTAGCGGCTACGAGCAGTACTTC
TRBJ2-1 | TRBV19 | TRBD2 | many | CASSSLAGGIYEQFF | TGTGCCAGTAGTAGCCTAGCGGGAGGGATCTATGAGCAGTTCTTC
TRBJ2-3 | TRBV12-3/TRBV12-4 | NA | many | CASRSGLAGPDTQYF | TGTGCCAGCAGATCGGGCCTCGCGGGCCCAGATACGCAGTATTTT
TRBJ1-4 | TRBV28 | NA | few | CASRISGGGEKLFF | TGTGCCAGCAGAATAAGCGGGGGGGGTGAAAAACTGTTTTTT
TRBJ2-1 | TRBV28 | NA | many | CANGRGDSYNEQFF | TGTGCCAACGGTAGGGGCGACTCCTACAATGAGCAGTTCTTC
TRBJ1-2 | TRBV6-1 | TRBD1 | few | CASSEAGRQGAGLLGGYTF | TGTGCCAGCAGTGAAGCCGGACGACAGGGGGCCGGTCTATTGGGTGGCTACACCTTC
TRBJ2-3 | TRBV12-3/TRBV12-4 | NA | NA | CASRGQPNQPQYF | TGTGCCAGCAGAGGACAGCCCAATCAGCCCCAGTATTTT
TRBJ2-5 | TRBV20-1 | TRBD1 | many | CSARDSPLQTGVWGETQYF | TGCAGTGCTAGAGATTCACCCCTACAGACAGGGGTATGGGGAGAGACCCAGTACTTC
TRBJ2-5 | TRBV24-1 | TRBD2 | few | CATSELAALGETQYF | TGTGCCACCAGTGAACTAGCGGCATTAGGGGAGACCCAGTACTTC
TRBJ2-7 | TRBV27 | TRBD1 | NA | CASAGTGVYEQYF | TGTGCCAGTGCCGGCACAGGGGTTTACGAGCAGTACTTC
TRBJ1-6 | TRBV12-3/TRBV12-4 | NA | many | CASRPVARGNSPLHF | TGTGCCAGCAGACCTGTCGCCCGTGGTAATTCACCCCTCCACTTT